These 5 T cell receptor beta chains originate from one sample sequenced in a study of T-cell memory formation after mild COVID-19. TCRdb re-analysed the 5' RACE reads in MiXCR, keeping a single row per CDR3 protein. The sample has approximately 150,000 distinct CDR3 sequences, less than 20% seen once; the top ten hold about 2.3%. Sample: PBMCs or a T cell subset sorted from them (not recorded which). The receptors shown here come from an adult woman who had mild COVID-19 (a few samples of this study predate the infection). Cell type and time point are not known.

This clonotype occurred a few times. The chain has TRBV2 and TRBJ2-2, with D perhaps TRBD1 (5 bases). V was cut by 6 bases and J by 5 bases, with 10 bases left in between. The length of the CDR3 is 13 residues. Germline V gene lookup returns CDR1 SNHLY and CDR2 FYNNEI. The CDR3 DNA sequence: TGTGCCAGCAGGAAAGGGGAAACCGGGGAGCTGTTTTTT. Encoded protein: CASRKGETGELFF.

The DNA of the CDR3 is TGCGCCAGCAGCGACGGCGGGGGGGCCCCGAATACGCAGTATTTT. Its translation is CASSDGGGAPNTQYF. The V call is TRBV5-1, the J call TRBJ2-3; 9 positions match TRBD2. Germline trimming cut 4 bases from V and 7 bases from J; bases unmatched to any gene: 10. There are 15 residues in the CDR3. CDR1 is SGHRS, CDR2 YFSETQ, per germline. Looking up the rest from reference TRBV5-1 and TRBJ2-3 gives the full variable domain: KAGVTQTPRYLIKTRGQQVTLSCSPISGHRSVSWYQQTPGQGLQFLFEYFSETQRNKGNFPGRFSGRQFSNSRSEMNVSTLELGDSALYLCASSDGGGAPNTQYFGPGTRLTVL.

This clonotype was counted between two and nine times. The genes are TRBV5-5 and TRBJ2-2; D is ambiguous. The CDR3 is 14 residues long. Germline lookup yields CDR1 SGHKS and CDR2 YYEKEE (reference sequence). V shed 4 bases and J shed 5 bases, with 12 bases lying between them. CDR3 in amino acids: CASSKGKQTGELFF. Written as DNA, the CDR3 is TGTGCCAGCAGCAAGGGAAAGCAGACCGGGGAGCTGTTTTTT. The variable domain in full, with the rest retrieved from reference TRBV5-5 and TRBJ2-2, is DAGVTQSPTHLIKTRGQQVTLRCSPISGHKSVSWYQQVLGQGPQFIFQYYEKEERGRGNFPDRFSARQFPNYSSELNVNALLLGDSALYLCASSKGKQTGELFFGEGSRLTVL.

This clonotype was detected a few times. The chain is built from TRBV5-5 and TRBJ1-4; D is perhaps TRBD1 (6 bases). V dropped 4 bases and J dropped 5 bases, with 18 bases sitting between them. The CDR3 runs to 16 residues. CDR1 is SGHKS and CDR2 is YYEKEE in the germline V gene (reference sequence). The CDR3, as DNA: TGTGCCAGCAGCCGGCAATACACAGGGTCCAATGAAAAACTGTTTTTT. Protein product: CASSRQYTGSNEKLFF.

This chain uses TRBV15 with TRBJ2-1; 7 bases agree with TRBD1. The V gene end was trimmed by 2 bases and the J gene end by 5 bases; junction bases not matched to a gene: 9. The germline gives CDR1 LNHNV, CDR2 YYDKDF (reference sequence). CDR3 size: 16 residues. CDR3 residues: CATSRPYRGRDNEQFF. CDR3 bases: TGTGCCACCAGCAGACCCTACAGGGGACGGGACAATGAGCAGTTCTTC.